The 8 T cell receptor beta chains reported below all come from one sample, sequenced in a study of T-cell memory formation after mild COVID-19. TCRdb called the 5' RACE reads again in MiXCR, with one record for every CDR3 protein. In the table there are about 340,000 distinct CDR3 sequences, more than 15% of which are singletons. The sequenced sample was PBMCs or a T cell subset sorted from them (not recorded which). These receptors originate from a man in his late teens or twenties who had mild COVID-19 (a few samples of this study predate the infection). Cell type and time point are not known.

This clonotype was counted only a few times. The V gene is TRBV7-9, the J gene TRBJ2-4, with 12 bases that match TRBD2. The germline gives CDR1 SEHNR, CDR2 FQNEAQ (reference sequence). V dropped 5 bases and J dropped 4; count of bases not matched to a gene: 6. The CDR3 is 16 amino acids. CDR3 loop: CASSDGLAGLKNIQYF. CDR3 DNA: TGTGCCAGCAGCGACGGACTAGCGGGGCTAAAAAACATTCAGTACTTC.

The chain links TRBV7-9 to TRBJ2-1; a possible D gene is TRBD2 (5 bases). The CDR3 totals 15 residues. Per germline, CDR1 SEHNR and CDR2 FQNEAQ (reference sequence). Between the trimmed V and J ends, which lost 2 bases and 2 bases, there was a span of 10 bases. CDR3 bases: TGTGCCAGCAGCTTACGGGTAGCGCCCTACAATGAGCAGTTCTTC. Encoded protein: CASSLRVAPYNEQFF.

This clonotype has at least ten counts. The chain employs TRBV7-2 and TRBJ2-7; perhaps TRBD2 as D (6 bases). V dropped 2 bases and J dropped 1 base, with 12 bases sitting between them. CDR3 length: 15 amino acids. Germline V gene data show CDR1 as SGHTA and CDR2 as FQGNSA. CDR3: CASSLQGGLSYEQYV. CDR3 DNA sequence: TGTGCCAGCAGCTTACAGGGAGGTCTATCCTACGAGCAGTACGTC.

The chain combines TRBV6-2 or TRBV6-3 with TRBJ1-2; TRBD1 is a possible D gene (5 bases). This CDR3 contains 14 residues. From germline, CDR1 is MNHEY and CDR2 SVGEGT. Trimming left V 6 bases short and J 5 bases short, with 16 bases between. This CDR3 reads CASRAGRRRYGYTF. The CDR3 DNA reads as TGTGCCAGCAGGGCGGGACGGAGGCGATATGGCTACACCTTC.

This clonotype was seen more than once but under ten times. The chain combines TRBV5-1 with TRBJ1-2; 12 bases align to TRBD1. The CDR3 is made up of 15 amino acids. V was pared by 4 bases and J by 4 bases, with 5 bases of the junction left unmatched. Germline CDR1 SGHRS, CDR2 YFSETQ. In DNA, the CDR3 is TGCGCCAGCAGCGAAGGGACAGGGGGCCTCTATGGCTACACCTTC. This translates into CASSEGTGGLYGYTF.

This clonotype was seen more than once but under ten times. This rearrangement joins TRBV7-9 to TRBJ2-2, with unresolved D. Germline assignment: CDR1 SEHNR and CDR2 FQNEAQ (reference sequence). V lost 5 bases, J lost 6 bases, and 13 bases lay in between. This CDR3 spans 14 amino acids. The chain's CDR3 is CASSRDESPGELFF. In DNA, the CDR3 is TGTGCCAGCAGCCGCGACGAATCCCCCGGGGAGCTGTTTTTT.

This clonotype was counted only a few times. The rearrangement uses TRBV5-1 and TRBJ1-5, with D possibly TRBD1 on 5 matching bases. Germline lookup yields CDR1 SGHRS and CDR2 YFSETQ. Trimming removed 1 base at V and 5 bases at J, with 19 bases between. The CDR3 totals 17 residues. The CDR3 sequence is CASSLLSESGGYQPQHF. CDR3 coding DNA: TGCGCCAGCAGCTTGTTATCTGAATCGGGGGGATATCAGCCCCAGCATTTT.

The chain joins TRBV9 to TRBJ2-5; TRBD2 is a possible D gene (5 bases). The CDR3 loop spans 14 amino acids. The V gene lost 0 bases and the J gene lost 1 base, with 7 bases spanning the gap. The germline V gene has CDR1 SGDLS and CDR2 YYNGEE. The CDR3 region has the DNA TGTGCCAGCAGCGTAGGGACTTCCCAAGAGACCCAGTACTTC. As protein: CASSVGTSQETQYF.